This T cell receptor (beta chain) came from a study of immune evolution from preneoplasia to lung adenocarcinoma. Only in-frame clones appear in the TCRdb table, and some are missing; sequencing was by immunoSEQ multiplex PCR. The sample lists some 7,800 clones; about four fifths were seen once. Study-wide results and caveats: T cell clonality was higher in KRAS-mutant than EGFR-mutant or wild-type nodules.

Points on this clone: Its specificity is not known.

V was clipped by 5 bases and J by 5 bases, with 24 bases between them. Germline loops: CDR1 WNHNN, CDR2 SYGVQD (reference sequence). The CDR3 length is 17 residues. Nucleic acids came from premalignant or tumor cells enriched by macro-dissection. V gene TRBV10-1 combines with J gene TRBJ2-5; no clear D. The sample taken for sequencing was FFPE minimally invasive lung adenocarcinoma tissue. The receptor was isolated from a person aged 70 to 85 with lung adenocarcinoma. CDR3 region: CASSQGMAGVRSETQYF. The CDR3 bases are TGCGCCAGCAGTCAAGGGATGGCCGGTGTACGATCGGAGACCCAGTACTTC.